The 8 T cell receptor beta chains given below trace back to one sample, sequenced in a study of spatial heterogeneity in lung cancer. Time point reported: sample taken at primary tumor resection. TCRdb ran MiXCR on the 5' RACE reads and lists one entry per CDR3 protein. This table has some 55,000 distinct CDR3 sequences, around 6% appearing once. This sample comprised PBMCs, obtained at surgery. The receptors were gathered from a female donor with early-stage non-small cell lung cancer.

In this sample, this clonotype turned up a few times. J is TRBJ2-1 and V is TRBV11-2, with no clear D. Trimming shortened V by 0 bases and J by 9 bases, and 0 bases separated the two germline ends. The CDR3 length is 10 residues. Germline V gene lookup returns CDR1 SGHAT and CDR2 FQNNGV. CDR3 in DNA: TGTGCCAGCAGCTTAGATGAGCAGTTCTTC. The encoded protein is CASSLDEQFF.

There are a few counts of this clonotype. This chain connects TRBV7-3 to TRBJ2-3; TRBD2 matches 14 bases. The CDR3 spans 15 residues. The germline CDR1 and CDR2 sequences are SGHTA and FQGTGA. V lost 2 bases and J lost 5; bases outside the gene matches: 0. CDR3 nucleotide sequence: TGTGCCAGCAGCTTAGGGACTAGCGGGAGAGATACGCAGTATTTT. This encodes CASSLGTSGRDTQYF.

This clonotype was seen ten or more times. This rearrangement joins TRBV2 to TRBJ1-5; D is perhaps TRBD1 (6 bases). The length of the CDR3 is 13 residues. Trimming pared 6 bases from V and 0 bases from J, leaving 6 bases between. The germline V gene has CDR1 SNHLY and CDR2 FYNNEI. For the CDR3, the DNA is TGTGCCAGCAGGGACAGTAGCAATCAGCCCCAGCATTTT. It yields the protein CASRDSSNQPQHF.

There are many counts of this clonotype. This chain uses TRBV6-5 with TRBJ2-7, with D possibly being TRBD2 (6 bases). With 5 bases removed from V and 6 bases from J, the gap between germline ends came to 17 bases. The CDR3 is made up of 14 amino acids. Per germline, CDR1 MNHEY and CDR2 SVGAGI. CDR3 protein: CASSPGGGSLEQYV. DNA for the CDR3: TGTGCCAGCAGTCCTGGTGGGGGGTCACTCGAGCAGTACGTC.

The chain joins TRBV5-5 to TRBJ1-1; D gene unclear. V shed 0 bases and J shed 1 base, with 7 bases lying between them. Germline assignment: CDR1 SGHKS and CDR2 YYEKEE (reference sequence). The length of the CDR3 is 14 residues. CDR3 bases: TGTGCCAGCAGCTTGGGTGCAGCGAACACTGAAGCTTTCTTT. As protein: CASSLGAANTEAFF.

Ten or more counts support this clonotype. The chain combines TRBV4-1 with TRBJ2-3, with D maybe TRBD1 (6 bases). Germline CDR1 and CDR2: MGHRA and YSYEKL. V was shortened by 1 base and J by 2 bases, with 16 bases between the two germline ends. There are 17 residues in the CDR3. The CDR3 DNA sequence: TGCGCCAGCAGCCAAGGTTTAGCCAGGGGAATCACAGATACGCAGTATTTT. Its protein product is CASSQGLARGITDTQYF.

This clonotype was observed many times. The chain employs TRBV27 and TRBJ2-1; no clear D gene. The CDR3 totals 16 residues. Germline CDR1 is MNHEY and CDR2 is SMNVEV (reference sequence). With 3 bases removed from V and 1 base from J, the gap between germline ends came to 13 bases. The CDR3 region is CASSLSQGLSYNEQFF. The CDR3 DNA follows: TGTGCCAGCAGTTTGTCCCAAGGTCTTTCCTACAATGAGCAGTTCTTC.

V usage is TRBV7-6 and J usage is TRBJ1-6; D is unresolved. V shed 2 bases and J shed 8 bases, with 13 bases lying between them. The CDR3 loop spans 15 amino acids. Germline V gene sequence: CDR1 SGHVS, CDR2 FNYEAQ. The CDR3 DNA is TGTGCCAGCAGCTTAAGTCGGGCAGGAGATTCACCCCTCCACTTT. Its translation: CASSLSRAGDSPLHF. The variable domain in full, completed from reference TRBV7-6 and TRBJ1-6, reads GAGVSQSPRYKVTKRGQDVALRCDPISGHVSLYWYRQALGQGPEFLTYFNYEAQQDKSGLPNDRFSAERPEGSISTLTIQRTEQRDSAMYRCASSLSRAGDSPLHFGNGTRLTVT.